This T cell receptor (beta chain) was profiled in a study of identical twins. TCRdb re-called the 5' RACE reads with MiXCR, one entry per CDR3 protein. The sample holds roughly 630,000 distinct CDR3 sequences; roughly 7.1% are singletons and the top ten take 1.6%. Points from the study as a whole: Among beta out-of-frame sequences, excess sharing between twins appeared weaker. Cross-sectional statistical analysis, not tracking of the same donors, underpinned the conclusions.

About this clonotype itself: Its cognate antigen is unknown.

The junction had 8 bases not matched to a gene; V was cut back by 0 bases and J by 10 bases. CDR1 is SGHRS and CDR2 is YFSETQ in the germline V gene. The CDR3 contains 15 residues. Donors were all healthy Caucasians. The sample was also linked to a second study, of yellow fever vaccine responses in identical twins.

Sequenced: PBMCs. This chain links TRBV5-1 with TRBJ2-1; 9 bases match TRBD2. The TCR was taken from a woman aged 18-29 years in good health. This chain's CDR3 is CASSLEGGGAPEQFF. CDR3 bases: TGCGCCAGCAGCTTGGAGGGCGGGGGGGCTCCGGAGCAGTTCTTC.